This T cell receptor beta chain stems from a study of cytomegalovirus exposure and HLA in healthy donors. Study background: Genotyping showed less than 85% of over 350 donors falling in the Caucasian-associated ancestry cluster.

CDR3 length: 14 residues. Per germline, CDR1 MNHNY and CDR2 SVGAGI (reference sequence). In the PCR, 60 Vbeta and 13 Jbeta primers were used. Data came from immunoSEQ multiplex PCR; TCRdb stores just in-frame clones and leaves some out. The repertoire holds approximately 150,000 clones, with 65% to 70% as singletons. Notes on this clone: Its antigen is unidentified.

Overall study findings and caveats: Most TCR sequences proved rare, with some public TCRs found in many donors. Immune exposure was documented only through CMV serostatus.

The sequencing sample was made of PBMCs. The clonotype originates from a man younger than 45 in good health and CMV-seropositive. The chain links TRBV6-6 to TRBJ2-5; 9 bases line up with TRBD1. The end of the DNA fits TRBJ2-7 better, so the J call may be wrong. CDR3 sequence: CASSLGQGPYEQYF. DNA of the CDR3: TGTGCCAGCAGTCTGGGACAGGGACCCTACGAGCAGTACTTC.